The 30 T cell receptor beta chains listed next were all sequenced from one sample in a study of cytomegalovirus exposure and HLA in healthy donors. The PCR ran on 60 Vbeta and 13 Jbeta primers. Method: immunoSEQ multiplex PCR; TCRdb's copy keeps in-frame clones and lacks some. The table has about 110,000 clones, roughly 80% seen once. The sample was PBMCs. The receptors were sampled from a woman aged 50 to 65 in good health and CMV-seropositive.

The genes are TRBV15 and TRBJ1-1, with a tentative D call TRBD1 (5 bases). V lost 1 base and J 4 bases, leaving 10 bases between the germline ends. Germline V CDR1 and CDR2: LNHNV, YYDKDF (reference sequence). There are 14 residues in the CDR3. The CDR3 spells CATSRVAGPTEAFF. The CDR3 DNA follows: TGTGCCACCAGCAGAGTAGCGGGGCCCACTGAAGCTTTCTTT.

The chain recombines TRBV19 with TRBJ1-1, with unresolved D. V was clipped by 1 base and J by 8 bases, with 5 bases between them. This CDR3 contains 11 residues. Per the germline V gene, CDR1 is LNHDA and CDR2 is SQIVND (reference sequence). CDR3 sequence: CASSIGLEAFF. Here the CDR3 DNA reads TGTGCCAGTAGTATAGGTCTAGAAGCTTTCTTT.

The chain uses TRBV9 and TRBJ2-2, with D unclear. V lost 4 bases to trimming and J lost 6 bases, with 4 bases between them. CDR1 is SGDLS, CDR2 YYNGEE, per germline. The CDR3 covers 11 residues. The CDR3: CASSQAGELFF. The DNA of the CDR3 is TGTGCCAGCAGCCAGGCCGGGGAGCTGTTTTTT.

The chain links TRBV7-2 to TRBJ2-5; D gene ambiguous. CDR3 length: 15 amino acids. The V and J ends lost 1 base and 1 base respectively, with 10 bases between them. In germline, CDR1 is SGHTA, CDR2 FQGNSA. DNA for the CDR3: TGTGCCAGCAGCTTAGGTCTTTACTTCCAAGAGACCCAGTACTTC. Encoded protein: CASSLGLYFQETQYF.

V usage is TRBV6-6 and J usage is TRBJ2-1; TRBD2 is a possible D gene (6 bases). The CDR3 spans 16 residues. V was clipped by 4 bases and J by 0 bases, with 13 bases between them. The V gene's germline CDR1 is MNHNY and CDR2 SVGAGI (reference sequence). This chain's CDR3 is CASSSPLAISYNEQFF. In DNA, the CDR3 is TGTGCCAGCAGTTCCCCCCTAGCGATCTCCTACAATGAGCAGTTCTTC.

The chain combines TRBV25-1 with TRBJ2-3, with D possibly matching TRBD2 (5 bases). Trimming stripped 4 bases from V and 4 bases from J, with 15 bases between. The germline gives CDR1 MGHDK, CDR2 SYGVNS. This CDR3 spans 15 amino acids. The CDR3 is CASSARVMIADTQYF. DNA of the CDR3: TGTGCCAGCAGTGCGAGGGTGATGATCGCAGATACGCAGTATTTT.

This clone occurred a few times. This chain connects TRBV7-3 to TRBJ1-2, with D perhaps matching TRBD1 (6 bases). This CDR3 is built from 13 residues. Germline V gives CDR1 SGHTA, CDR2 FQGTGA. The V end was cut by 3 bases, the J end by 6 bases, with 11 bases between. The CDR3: CASSLTGQDGYTF. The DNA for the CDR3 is TGTGCCAGCAGCTTGACAGGTCAAGATGGCTACACCTTC.

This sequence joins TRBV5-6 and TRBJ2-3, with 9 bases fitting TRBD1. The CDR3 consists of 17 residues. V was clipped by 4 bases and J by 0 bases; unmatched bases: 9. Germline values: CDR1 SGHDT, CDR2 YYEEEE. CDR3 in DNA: TGTGCCAGCAGCCGTGCACTTGGACAGGGGAGCACAGATACGCAGTATTTT. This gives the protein CASSRALGQGSTDTQYF.

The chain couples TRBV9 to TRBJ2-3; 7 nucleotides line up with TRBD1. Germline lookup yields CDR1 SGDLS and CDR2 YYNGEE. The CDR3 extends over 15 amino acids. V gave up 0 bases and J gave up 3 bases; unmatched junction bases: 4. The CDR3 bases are TGTGCCAGCAGCGTAGACGACAGGGAGACAGATACGCAGTATTTT. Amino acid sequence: CASSVDDRETDTQYF.

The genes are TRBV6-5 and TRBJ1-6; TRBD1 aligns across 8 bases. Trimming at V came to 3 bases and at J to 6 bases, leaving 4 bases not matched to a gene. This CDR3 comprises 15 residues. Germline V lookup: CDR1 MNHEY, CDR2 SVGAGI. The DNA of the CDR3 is TGTGCCAGCAGTTATAGGACAGGGACTAATTCACCCCTCCACTTT. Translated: CASSYRTGTNSPLHF.

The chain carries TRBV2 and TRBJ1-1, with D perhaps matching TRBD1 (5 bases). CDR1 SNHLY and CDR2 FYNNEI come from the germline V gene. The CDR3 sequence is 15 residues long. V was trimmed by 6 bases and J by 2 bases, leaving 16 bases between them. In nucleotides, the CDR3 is TGTGCCAGCAGGGCGGAAGGGGTCGCAAACACTGAAGCTTTCTTT. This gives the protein CASRAEGVANTEAFF.

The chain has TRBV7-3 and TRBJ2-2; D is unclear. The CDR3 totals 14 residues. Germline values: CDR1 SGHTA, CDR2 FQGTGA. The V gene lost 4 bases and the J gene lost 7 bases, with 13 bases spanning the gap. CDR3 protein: CASSSSVASGELFF. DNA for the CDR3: TGTGCCAGCAGCTCGTCAGTGGCTAGCGGGGAGCTGTTTTTT.

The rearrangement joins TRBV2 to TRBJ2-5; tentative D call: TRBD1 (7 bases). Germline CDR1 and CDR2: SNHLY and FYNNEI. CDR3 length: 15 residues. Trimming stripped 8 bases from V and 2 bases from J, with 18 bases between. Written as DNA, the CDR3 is TGTGCCAGCGGCGAGGAGGGGGCGAGGCAAGAGACCCAGTACTTC. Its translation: CASGEEGARQETQYF.

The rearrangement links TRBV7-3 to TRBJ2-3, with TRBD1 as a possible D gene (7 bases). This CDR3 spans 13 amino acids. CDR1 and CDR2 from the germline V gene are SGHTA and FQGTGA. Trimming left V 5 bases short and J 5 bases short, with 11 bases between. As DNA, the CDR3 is TGTGCCAGCAGCCTCCAGGGGGGAGATACGCAGTATTTT. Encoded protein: CASSLQGGDTQYF. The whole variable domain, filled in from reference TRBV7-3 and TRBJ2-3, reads GAGVSQTPSNKVTEKGKYVELRCDPISGHTALYWYRQSLGQGPEFLIYFQGTGAADDSGLPNDRFFAVRPEGSVSTLKIQRTERGDSAVYLCASSLQGGDTQYFGPGTRLTVL.

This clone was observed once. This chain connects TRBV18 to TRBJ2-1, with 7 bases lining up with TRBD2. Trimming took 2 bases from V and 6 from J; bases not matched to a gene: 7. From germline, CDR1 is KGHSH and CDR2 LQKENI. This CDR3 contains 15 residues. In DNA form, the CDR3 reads TGTGCCAGCTCACCAACCAGCGGGACTTCCAATGAGCAGTTCTTC. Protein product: CASSPTSGTSNEQFF.

CDR3 sequence reads: CASSTARTGTYGYTF. The CDR3 DNA follows: TGTGCCAGCAGTACGGCAAGGACAGGGACCTATGGCTACACCTTC. The chain employs TRBV6-6 and TRBJ1-2; 8 nucleotides match TRBD1. The CDR3 has 15 residues. The V and J ends lost 5 bases and 4 bases, in that order; junction bases with no gene match: 9. The germline V gene has CDR1 MNHNY and CDR2 SVGAGI (reference sequence).

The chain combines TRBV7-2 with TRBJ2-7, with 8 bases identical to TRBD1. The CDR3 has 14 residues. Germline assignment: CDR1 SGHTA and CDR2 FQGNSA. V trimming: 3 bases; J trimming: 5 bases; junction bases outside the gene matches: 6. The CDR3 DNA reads TGTGCCAGCAGCTTGGGCAGGGGGCCCCACGAGCAGTACTTC. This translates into CASSLGRGPHEQYF. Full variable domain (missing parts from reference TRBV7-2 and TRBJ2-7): GAGVSQSPSNKVTEKGKDVELRCDPISGHTALYWYRQSLGQGLEFLIYFQGNSAPDKSGLPSDRFSAERTGGSVSTLTIQRTQQEDSAVYLCASSLGRGPHEQYFGPGTRLTVT.

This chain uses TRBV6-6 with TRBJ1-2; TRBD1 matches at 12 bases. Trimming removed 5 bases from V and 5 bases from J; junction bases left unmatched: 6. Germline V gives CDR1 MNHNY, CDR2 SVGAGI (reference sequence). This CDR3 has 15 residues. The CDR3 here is CASSRDRGLSYGYTF. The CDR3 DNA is TGTGCCAGCAGTAGGGACAGGGGGCTCTCTTATGGCTACACCTTC.

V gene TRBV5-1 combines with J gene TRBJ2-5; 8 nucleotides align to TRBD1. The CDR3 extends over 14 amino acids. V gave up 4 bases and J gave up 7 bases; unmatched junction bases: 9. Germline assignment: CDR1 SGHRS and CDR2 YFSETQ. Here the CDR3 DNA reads TGCGCCAGCAGCCCGGACAGGGTGGGGGGGACCCAGTACTTC. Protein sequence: CASSPDRVGGTQYF.

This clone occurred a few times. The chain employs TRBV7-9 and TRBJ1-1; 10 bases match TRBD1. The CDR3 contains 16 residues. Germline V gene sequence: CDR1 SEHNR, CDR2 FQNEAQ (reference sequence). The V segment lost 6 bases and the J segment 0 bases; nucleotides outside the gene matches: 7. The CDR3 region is CASSHPGQGLNTEAFF. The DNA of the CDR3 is TGTGCCAGCAGTCATCCGGGACAGGGGTTGAACACTGAAGCTTTCTTT.

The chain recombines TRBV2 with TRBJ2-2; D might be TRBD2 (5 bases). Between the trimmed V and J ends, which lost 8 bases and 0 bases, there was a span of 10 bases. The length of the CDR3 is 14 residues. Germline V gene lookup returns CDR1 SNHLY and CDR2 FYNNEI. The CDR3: CASLALANTGELFF. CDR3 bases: TGTGCCAGCCTGGCACTAGCGAACACCGGGGAGCTGTTTTTT. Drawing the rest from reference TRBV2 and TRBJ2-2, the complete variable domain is EPEVTQTPSHQVTQMGQEVILRCVPISNHLYFYWYRQILGQKVEFLVSFYNNEISEKSEIFDDQFSVERPDGSNFTLKIRSTKLEDSAMYFCASLALANTGELFFGEGSRLTVL.

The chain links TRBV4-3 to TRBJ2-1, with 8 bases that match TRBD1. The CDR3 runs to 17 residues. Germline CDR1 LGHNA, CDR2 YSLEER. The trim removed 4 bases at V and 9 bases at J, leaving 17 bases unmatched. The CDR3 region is CASSPGRVTGVTLEQFF. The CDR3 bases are TGCGCCAGCAGCCCCGGAAGGGTGACAGGGGTTACTCTTGAGCAGTTCTTC.

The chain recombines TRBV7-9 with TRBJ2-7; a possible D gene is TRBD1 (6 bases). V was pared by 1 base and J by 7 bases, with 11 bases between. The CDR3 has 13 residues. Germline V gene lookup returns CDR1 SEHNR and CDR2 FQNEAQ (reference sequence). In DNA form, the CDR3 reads TGTGCCAGCAGCTTAGGGGGGCCCTGGGAGCAGTACTTC. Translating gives CASSLGGPWEQYF.

Here the CDR3 reads CASSARTAQSQYF. The CDR3 DNA follows: TGTGCCAGCAGTGCCCGGACTGCACAATCGCAGTATTTT. The chain joins TRBV27 to TRBJ2-3; a weak D match, TRBD2 (5 bases). The V gene's germline CDR1 is MNHEY and CDR2 SMNVEV (reference sequence). Trimming left V 5 bases short and J 10 bases short, with 16 bases between. The CDR3 runs 13 residues.

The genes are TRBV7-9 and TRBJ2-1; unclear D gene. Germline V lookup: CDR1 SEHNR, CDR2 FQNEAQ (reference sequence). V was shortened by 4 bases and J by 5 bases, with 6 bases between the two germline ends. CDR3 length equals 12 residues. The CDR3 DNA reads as TGTGCCAGCAGCTCACTCGACAATGAGCAGTTCTTC. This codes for CASSSLDNEQFF.

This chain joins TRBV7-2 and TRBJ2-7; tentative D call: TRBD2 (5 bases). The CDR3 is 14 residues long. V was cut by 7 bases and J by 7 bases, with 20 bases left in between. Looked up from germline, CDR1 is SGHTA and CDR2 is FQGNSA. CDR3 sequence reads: CASTPVVGSGEQYF. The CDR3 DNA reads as TGTGCCAGCACTCCTGTGGTGGGCTCGGGGGAGCAGTACTTC.

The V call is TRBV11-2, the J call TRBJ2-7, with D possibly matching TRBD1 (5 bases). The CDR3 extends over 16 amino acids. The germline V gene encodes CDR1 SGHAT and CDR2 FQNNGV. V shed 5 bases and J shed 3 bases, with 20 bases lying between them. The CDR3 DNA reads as TGTGCCAGCAGCAGAACAGGAGACGTTAATTTCTACGAGCAGTACTTC. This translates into CASSRTGDVNFYEQYF.

CDR3 DNA: TGTGCCAGCAGTTCGACAGGGCCCTACGAGCAGTACTTC. Residues: CASSSTGPYEQYF. The chain links TRBV7-2 to TRBJ2-7; 7 bases fit TRBD1. The CDR3 runs 13 residues. The V gene end was trimmed by 6 bases and the J gene end by 2 bases; junction bases not matched to a gene: 4. CDR1 SGHTA and CDR2 FQGNSA come from the germline V gene.

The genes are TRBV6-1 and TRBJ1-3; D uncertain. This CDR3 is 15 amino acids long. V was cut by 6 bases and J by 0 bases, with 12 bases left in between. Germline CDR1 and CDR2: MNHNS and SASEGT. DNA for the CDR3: TGTGCCAGCAGAGGACTGCTTAGCTCTGGAAACACCATATATTTT. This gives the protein CASRGLLSSGNTIYF.

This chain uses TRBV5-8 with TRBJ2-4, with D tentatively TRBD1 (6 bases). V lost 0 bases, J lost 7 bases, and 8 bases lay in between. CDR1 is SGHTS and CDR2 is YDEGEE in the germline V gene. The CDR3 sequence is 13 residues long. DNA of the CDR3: TGTGCCAGCAGCTTGGGGACAGAGAACATTCAGTACTTC. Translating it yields CASSLGTENIQYF.